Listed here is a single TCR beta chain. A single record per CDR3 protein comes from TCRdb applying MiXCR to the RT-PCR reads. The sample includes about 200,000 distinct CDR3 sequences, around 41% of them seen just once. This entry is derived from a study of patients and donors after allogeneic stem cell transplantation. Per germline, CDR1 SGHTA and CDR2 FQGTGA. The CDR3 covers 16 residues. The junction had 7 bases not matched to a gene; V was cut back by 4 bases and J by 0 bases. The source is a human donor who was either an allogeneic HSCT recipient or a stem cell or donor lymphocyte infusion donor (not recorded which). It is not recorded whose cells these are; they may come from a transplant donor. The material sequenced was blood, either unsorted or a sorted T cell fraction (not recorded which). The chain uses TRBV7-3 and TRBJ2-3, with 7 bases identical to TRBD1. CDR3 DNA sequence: TGTGCCAGCAGCTCCCCGCGGACAGGTAGCACAGATACGCAGTATTTT. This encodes CASSSPRTGSTDTQYF.